This TCR beta chain stems from a study of T cell repertoires in cytomegalovirus infection. For the study at large: Selection of CMV epitopes for the study included recently identified HLA-C-restricted and well-studied HLA-B-restricted ones. Indications of both CMV infection and matching HLA type were provided by public TCR beta signatures.

This clonotype has at least ten counts. Its specificity is not known. The CDR3 sequence is 14 residues long. Trimming took 3 bases from V and 6 from J; bases not matched to a gene: 1. CDR1 is KGHSH, CDR2 LQKENI, per germline. MiXCR, run by TCRdb on the reads, gives a single entry per CDR3 protein. Here the sample spans around 200,000 distinct CDR3 sequences, 30% to 45% being singletons. The study's findings and limits: The ex vivo response was dominated by HLA-C-restricted CMV-specific TCR beta clonotypes. Pooled public TCR beta family frequency picked out CMV carriers with the relevant HLA.

This chain connects TRBV18 to TRBJ2-3, with 12 bases matching TRBD1. Source: CD8+ T cells from cultured PBMCs, taken from culture after CMV antigen stimulation. The clonotype originates from a human donor in good health (CMV status not recorded). Some clones in this sample may be carry-over from other donors' samples. This CDR3 reads CASSPGTGGDTQYF. The CDR3 coding sequence is TGTGCCAGCTCACCCGGGACAGGGGGCGATACGCAGTATTTT.